This T cell receptor (beta chain) was identified during a study of T cell changes during pregnancy in multiple sclerosis. CDR3 length equals 16 residues. Germline V gene sequence: CDR1 KGHSH, CDR2 LQKENI. J was trimmed by 6 bases and V by 3 bases; bases with no gene match: 7. TCRdb's table, derived via immunoSEQ multiplex PCR, lists solely in-frame clones and lacks some. Of around 88,000 clones listed, roughly 90% are singletons. The chain carries TRBV18 and TRBJ2-3; 12 positions match TRBD2. This specimen consisted of peripheral blood, obtained in the first trimester of pregnancy. The clonotype was recovered from a female donor with multiple sclerosis, enrolled in a pregnancy study. CDR3 protein: CASSPELAGGPDTQYF. The CDR3 DNA sequence: TGTGCCAGCTCACCGGAGCTAGCGGGGGGGCCGGATACGCAGTATTTT. The full variable domain, its missing parts supplied by reference TRBV18 and TRBJ2-3, is NAGVMQNPRHLVRRRGQEARLRCSPMKGHSHVYWYRQLPEEGLKFMVYLQKENIIDESGMPKERFSAEFPKEGPSILRIQQVVRGDSAAYFCASSPELAGGPDTQYFGPGTRLTVL.